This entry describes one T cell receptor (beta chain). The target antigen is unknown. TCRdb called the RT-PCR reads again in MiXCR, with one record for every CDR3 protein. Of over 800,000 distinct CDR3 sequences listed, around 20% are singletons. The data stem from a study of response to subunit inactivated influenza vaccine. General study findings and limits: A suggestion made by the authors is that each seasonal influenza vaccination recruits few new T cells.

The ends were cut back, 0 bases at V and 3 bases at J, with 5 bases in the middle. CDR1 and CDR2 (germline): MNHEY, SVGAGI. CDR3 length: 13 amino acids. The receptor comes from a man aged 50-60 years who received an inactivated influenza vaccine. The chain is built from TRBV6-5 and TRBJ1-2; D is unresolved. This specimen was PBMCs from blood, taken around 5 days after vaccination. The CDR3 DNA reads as TGTGCCAGCAGTTACTCGAAACACTATGGCTACACCTTC. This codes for CASSYSKHYGYTF.